One sample yielded the 5 T cell receptor beta chains listed below, sequenced in a study of human T cells and chemical hapten exposure (dated by TCRdb to the early 2020s). Per the publication, the time point label means: patch test 1, 2 weeks after DPC sensitization. The sample's treatment or condition, from its label and the paper: therapeutic diphenylcyclopropenone sensitization with weekly scalp DPC. Total RNA was isolated from unfractionated whole blood collected in Tempus Blood RNA tubes. Libraries came from RACE. The listed sequencing device is NextSeq 500. TCRdb trimmed public reads at Q25 via fastp, called clones via MiXCR and kept in-frame beta chains. Rows matching on CDR3 protein sequence are summarized as one entry with the most common DNA and genes. The sample table lists under 60,000 distinct CDR3 sequences, approximately 10% of them with a count of one. The ten largest clones add up to roughly 1.8% of the sample.

The sample here was whole blood, taken in connection with sensitization to the hapten diphenylcyclopropenone (DPC). These receptor sequences come from a woman aged 40 to 50 with alopecia areata. Some clones in this sample may be carry-over from other donors' samples.

This clonotype was observed many times. V usage is TRBV14 and J usage is TRBJ1-1, with TRBD1 matching 8 bases. CDR1 is SGHDN and CDR2 is FVKESK in the germline V gene. The CDR3 contains 16 residues. Germline trimming cut 1 base from V and 5 bases from J; bases unmatched to any gene: 9. The CDR3 sequence: CASSQAGQGLGTEAFF. CDR3 sequence (DNA): TGTGCCAGCAGCCAAGCTGGACAGGGTCTTGGTACTGAAGCTTTCTTT.

The rearrangement joins TRBV14 to TRBJ1-2, with D uncertain. CDR3 length equals 13 residues. The V gene lost 0 bases and the J gene lost 8 bases, with 10 bases spanning the gap. The germline gives CDR1 SGHDN, CDR2 FVKESK. The CDR3 DNA reads as TGTGCCAGCAGCCAAGAGGCGGGGAGAGGCTACACCTTC. Its protein product is CASSQEAGRGYTF.

This clonotype was seen ten or more times. The V gene is TRBV6-6, the J gene TRBJ2-5; D is uncertain. Per germline, CDR1 MNHNY and CDR2 SVGAGI (reference sequence). V gave up 5 bases and J gave up 5 bases, with 6 bases separating them. There are 11 residues in the CDR3. The CDR3 reads CASSQAETQYF. CDR3 nucleotide sequence: TGTGCCAGCAGTCAGGCGGAGACCCAGTACTTC.

This clonotype came up a few times. The chain employs TRBV6-5 and TRBJ1-1, with 8 bases lining up with TRBD1. Trimming cost V 6 bases and J 3 bases; bases outside gene matches: 3. CDR3 length equals 13 residues. Per germline, CDR1 MNHEY and CDR2 SVGAGI. The DNA for the CDR3 is TGTGCCAGCAGGTCACAGGGGGACACTGAAGCTTTCTTT. Translation gives CASRSQGDTEAFF.

This clonotype was detected ten times or more. The chain uses TRBV6-5 and TRBJ2-7; no clear D. The CDR3 has 14 amino acids. Trimming shortened V by 2 bases and J by 3 bases, and 11 bases separated the two germline ends. Germline values: CDR1 MNHEY, CDR2 SVGAGI. CDR3: CASSYPPYLYEQYF. The CDR3, as DNA: TGTGCCAGCAGTTACCCACCTTATCTCTACGAGCAGTACTTC.